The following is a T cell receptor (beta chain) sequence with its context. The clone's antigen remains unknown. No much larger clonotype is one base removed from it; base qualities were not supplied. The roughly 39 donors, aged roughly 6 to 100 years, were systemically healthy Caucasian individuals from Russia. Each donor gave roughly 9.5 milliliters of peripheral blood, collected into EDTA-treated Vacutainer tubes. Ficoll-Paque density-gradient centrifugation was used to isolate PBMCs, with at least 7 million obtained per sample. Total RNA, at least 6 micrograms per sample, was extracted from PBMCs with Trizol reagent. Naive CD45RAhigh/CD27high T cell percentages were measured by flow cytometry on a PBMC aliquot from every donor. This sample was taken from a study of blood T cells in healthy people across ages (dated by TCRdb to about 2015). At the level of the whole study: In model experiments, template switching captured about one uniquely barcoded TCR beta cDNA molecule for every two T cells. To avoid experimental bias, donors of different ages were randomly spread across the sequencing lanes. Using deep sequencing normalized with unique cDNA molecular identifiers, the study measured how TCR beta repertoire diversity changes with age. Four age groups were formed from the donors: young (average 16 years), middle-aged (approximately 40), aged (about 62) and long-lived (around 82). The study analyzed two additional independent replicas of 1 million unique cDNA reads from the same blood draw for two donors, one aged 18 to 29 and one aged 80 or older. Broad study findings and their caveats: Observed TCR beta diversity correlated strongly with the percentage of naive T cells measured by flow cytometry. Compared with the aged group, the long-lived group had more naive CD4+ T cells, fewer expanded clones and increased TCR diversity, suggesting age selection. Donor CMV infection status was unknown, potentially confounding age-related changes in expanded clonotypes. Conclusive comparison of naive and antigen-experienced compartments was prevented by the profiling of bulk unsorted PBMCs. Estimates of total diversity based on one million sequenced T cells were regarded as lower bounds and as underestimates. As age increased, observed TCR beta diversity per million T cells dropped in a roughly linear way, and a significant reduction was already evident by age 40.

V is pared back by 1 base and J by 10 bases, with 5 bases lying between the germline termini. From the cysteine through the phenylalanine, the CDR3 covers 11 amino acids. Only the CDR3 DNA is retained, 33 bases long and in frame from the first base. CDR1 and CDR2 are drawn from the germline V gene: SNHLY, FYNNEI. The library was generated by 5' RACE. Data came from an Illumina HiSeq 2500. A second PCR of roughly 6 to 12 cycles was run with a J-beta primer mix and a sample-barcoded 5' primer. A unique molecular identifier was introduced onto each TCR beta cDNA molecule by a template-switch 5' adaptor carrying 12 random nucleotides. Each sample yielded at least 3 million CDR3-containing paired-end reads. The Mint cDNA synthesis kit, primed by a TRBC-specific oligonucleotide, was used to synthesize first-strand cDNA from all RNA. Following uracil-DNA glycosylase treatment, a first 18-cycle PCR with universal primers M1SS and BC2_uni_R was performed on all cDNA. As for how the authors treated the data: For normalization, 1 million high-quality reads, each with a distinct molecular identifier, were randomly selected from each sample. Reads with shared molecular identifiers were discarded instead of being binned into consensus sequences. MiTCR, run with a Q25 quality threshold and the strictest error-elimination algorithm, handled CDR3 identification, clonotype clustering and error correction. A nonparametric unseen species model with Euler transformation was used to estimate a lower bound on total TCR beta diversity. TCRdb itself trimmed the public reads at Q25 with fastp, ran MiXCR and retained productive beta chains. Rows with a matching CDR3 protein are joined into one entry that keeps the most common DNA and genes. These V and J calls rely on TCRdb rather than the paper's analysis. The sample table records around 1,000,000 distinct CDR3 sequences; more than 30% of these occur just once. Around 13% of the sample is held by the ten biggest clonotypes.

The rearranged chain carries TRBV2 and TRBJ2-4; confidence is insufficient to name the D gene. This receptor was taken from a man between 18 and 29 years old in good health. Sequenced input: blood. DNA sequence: TGTGCCAGCAGTGAAGATAGGATTCAGTACTTC. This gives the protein CASSEDRIQYF.